The 31 T cell receptor beta chains below come from one sample, sequenced in a study of T cell repertoires in breast cancer. Unpaired genes were suppressed by blocking oligonucleotides during a second nested PCR. TCRdb re-called the emulsion pairing reads with MiXCR, one entry per CDR3 protein. The sample holds about 4,400 distinct CDR3 sequences, 35% seen once. An expanded emulsion RT-PCR with primers for all TCR V genes paired CD8+ T cell chains. Sample: CD8+ T cells. The source is a pool of human donors with breast cancer or a healthy control (not recorded which).

There are many counts of this clonotype. The V call is TRBV11-3, the J call TRBJ2-1, with D maybe TRBD2 (7 bases). Trimming removed 3 bases from V and 0 bases from J, with 12 bases in between. The CDR3 runs 16 residues. The germline gives CDR1 SGHNT, CDR2 YENEEA. CDR3 sequence reads: CASSFRGAASYNEQFF. The CDR3 DNA reads as TGTGCCAGCAGCTTCCGGGGGGCCGCCTCCTACAATGAGCAGTTCTTC.

A single count supports this clonotype. The J gene is TRBJ2-3, the V gene TRBV20-1; 7 bases fit TRBD2. The CDR3 extends over 14 amino acids. From germline, CDR1 is DFQATT and CDR2 SNEGSKA (reference sequence). V shed 6 bases, J shed 8 bases, and the junction held 14 bases outside the gene matches. CDR3 sequence reads: CSALETRGLGTQYF. The CDR3 DNA reads as TGCAGTGCCTTGGAGACGCGGGGGTTAGGTACGCAGTATTTT.

The V call is TRBV29-1, the J call TRBJ2-7; TRBD1 is a possible D gene (6 bases). The CDR3 consists of 15 residues. Trimming removed 2 bases at V and 2 bases at J, with 16 bases between. Germline V gene data show CDR1 as SQVTM and CDR2 as ANQGSEA. The CDR3 DNA is TGCAGCGTTGAACGCGAGAAGGACAGAGCCTACGAGCAGTACTTC. Residues: CSVEREKDRAYEQYF.

This clonotype appeared many times. The CDR3 sequence: CASSEARGSGANVLTF. The CDR3 nucleotides read TGTGCCAGCAGTGAAGCCCGCGGGTCTGGGGCCAACGTCCTGACTTTC. This chain joins TRBV2 and TRBJ2-6, with a weak D call TRBD2 (5 bases). Per the germline V gene, CDR1 is SNHLY and CDR2 is FYNNEI. CDR3 size: 16 residues. V lost 0 bases and J 1 base, leaving 7 bases between the germline ends.

V is TRBV14 and J is TRBJ2-3; a possible D gene is TRBD1 (6 bases). With the DNA end fitting TRBJ1-5 better, the J assignment may be wrong. Germline values: CDR1 SGHDN, CDR2 FVKESK. The CDR3 is made up of 14 amino acids. CDR3 residues: CASSPRGGTYKQHF. The CDR3 DNA is TGTGCCAGCAGCCCCCGTGGGGGGACATATAAGCAGCATTTT.

To note about this clonotype: Possible read error: a much larger clone is one base away. This sequence joins TRBV10-3 and TRBJ1-3; TRBD1 might be the D (5 bases). The CDR3 is 14 residues long. V lost 9 bases and J 2 bases, leaving 14 bases between the germline ends. Germline V gene lookup returns CDR1 ENHRY and CDR2 SYGVKD. DNA for the CDR3: TGTGCCATACGACAGACCAGCCCTGGAAACACCATATATTTT. Its protein is CAIRQTSPGNTIYF.

This clonotype came up a few times. The V and J genes are TRBV29-1 and TRBJ2-1; D is uncertain. The V gene's germline CDR1 is SQVTM and CDR2 ANQGSEA. The CDR3 consists of 15 residues. Trimming pared 0 bases from V and 6 bases from J, leaving 15 bases between. CDR3 residues: CSVEDSSLGSNEQFF. The CDR3 coding sequence is TGCAGCGTTGAAGATTCCAGCTTAGGTAGCAATGAGCAGTTCTTC.

The chain is built from TRBV27 and TRBJ1-2; 7 positions agree with TRBD1. The CDR3 consists of 13 residues. Losses at the gene ends were 5 bases for V and 2 bases for J; bases not matched to a gene: 2. Germline lookup yields CDR1 MNHEY and CDR2 SMNVEV (reference sequence). The DNA for the CDR3 is TGTGCCAGCAGTCTACAGGGGAACTATGGCTACACCTTC. Its translation: CASSLQGNYGYTF.

A remark on this clonotype: An end of the junction does not agree with germline; a read error may underlie this. The chain joins TRBV7-9 to TRBJ2-3; D is ambiguous. CDR1 is SEHNR, CDR2 FQNEAQ, per germline (reference sequence). The CDR3 has 13 amino acids. In nucleotides, the CDR3 is TGTGCCAGCAGCTCCAAGGTCGGTGATACGCGGTATTTT. This codes for CASSSKVGDTRYF.

This clonotype was detected only a few times. The J gene is TRBJ1-2, the V gene TRBV4-1; tentatively, D is TRBD1 (5 bases). The V end was cut by 1 base, the J end by 4 bases, with 10 bases between. This CDR3 has 14 residues. Germline CDR1 MGHRA, CDR2 YSYEKL. In DNA form, the CDR3 reads TGCGCCAGCAGCCAAGCCAGGGTGGGCTATGGCTACACCTTC. Its translation: CASSQARVGYGYTF.

The sample holds many counts of this clonotype. The chain links TRBV12-3 or TRBV12-4 to TRBJ1-2; D is unresolved. CDR3 length equals 17 residues. Trimming removed 6 bases at V and 5 bases at J, with 25 bases between. The CDR3 protein is CASSYDSTTGRTYGYTF. The CDR3 DNA sequence: TGTGCCAGCAGCTACGATTCTACTACCGGACGGACGTATGGCTACACCTTC.

Worth noting for this clonotype: Since no conserved phenylalanine or tryptophan closes the CDR3, a read error is the likely cause. The chain couples TRBV19 to TRBJ1-2; perhaps TRBD1 as D (5 bases). Trimming removed 5 bases from V and 4 bases from J, with 11 bases in between. CDR3 length: 13 amino acids. Germline CDR1 and CDR2: LNHDA and SQIVND (reference sequence). The CDR3 loop reads CASSRDGCYGYTL. The CDR3 DNA reads as TGTGCCAGTAGTCGGGACGGATGCTATGGCTACACCCTC.

This clonotype was counted many times. The genes are TRBV20-1 and TRBJ1-1; D may be TRBD1 (5 bases). V was clipped by 3 bases and J by 7 bases, with 12 bases between them. The CDR3 totals 12 residues. Germline-derived CDR1 and CDR2 are DFQATT and SNEGSKA (reference sequence). Here the CDR3 DNA reads TGCAGTGCTAGTCAGGGCATAAGTGAAGCTTTCTTT. Protein: CSASQGISEAFF.

V gene TRBV18 combines with J gene TRBJ2-5; TRBD1 is a possible D gene (5 bases). V lost 3 bases, J lost 2 bases, and 7 bases lay in between. This CDR3 region has 13 residues. From germline, CDR1 is KGHSH and CDR2 LQKENI. CDR3 loop: CASSPDTQETQYF. CDR3 DNA: TGTGCCAGCTCACCGGACACTCAAGAGACCCAGTACTTC.

This clonotype occurred a few times. The chain combines TRBV6-6 with TRBJ2-7; 9 bases fit TRBD1. Germline V gives CDR1 MNHNY, CDR2 SVGAGI (reference sequence). CDR3 length: 13 residues. Losses at the gene ends were 11 bases for V and 3 bases for J; bases not matched to a gene: 8. The CDR3 DNA follows: TGTGCCTCCAGGGGGGACAGGGACTACGAGCAGTACTTC. It codes for CASRGDRDYEQYF.

Worth noting for this clonotype: At one end, the junction sequence differs from germline, possibly due to a read error. This chain links TRBV12-3 or TRBV12-4 with TRBJ1-5; 9 bases map to TRBD1. The CDR3 spans 15 residues. As DNA, the CDR3 is TGTGCCAGCAGTCAAAGGGACAGGGTAGATCAGCTCCAGCATTTT. Translation: CASSQRDRVDQLQHF.

This clonotype was recorded at least ten times. The V gene is TRBV6-1, the J gene TRBJ2-6; D is undetermined. Trimming stripped 7 bases from V and 4 bases from J, with 14 bases between. Germline values: CDR1 MNHNS, CDR2 SASEGT. The CDR3 has 15 amino acids. The CDR3 sequence: CASKSPTSGANVLTF. CDR3 DNA sequence: TGTGCCAGCAAATCTCCAACTTCGGGGGCCAACGTCCTGACTTTC.

The chain uses TRBV20-1 and TRBJ1-3, with a possible D match to TRBD1 (5 bases). CDR3 size: 15 residues. Germline V lookup: CDR1 DFQATT, CDR2 SNEGSKA (reference sequence). Trimming took off 0 bases at V and 3 bases at J, with 12 bases between the two ends. This CDR3 is CSARDRQRNGNTIYF. The CDR3 coding sequence is TGCAGTGCTAGAGATAGACAGCGGAATGGAAACACCATATATTTT.

The V and J genes are TRBV14 and TRBJ2-2, with a possible D match to TRBD1 (6 bases). This CDR3 has 16 amino acids. The germline gives CDR1 SGHDN, CDR2 FVKESK. With 2 bases removed from V and 2 bases from J, the gap between germline ends came to 12 bases. The CDR3, as DNA: TGTGCCAGCAGCCAACCGGACAGAATCAACACCGGGGAGCTGTTTTTT. It codes for CASSQPDRINTGELFF.

This clonotype was counted at least ten times. This sequence joins TRBV7-9 and TRBJ2-2; TRBD1 matches at 7 bases. V shed 2 bases and J 5 bases; nucleotides not matched to a gene: 5. This CDR3 is 15 amino acids long. Germline-derived CDR1 and CDR2 are SEHNR and FQNEAQ (reference sequence). As DNA, the CDR3 is TGTGCCAGCAGCTTACAGGCCAGGGGGACCGGGGAGCTGTTTTTT. The encoded protein is CASSLQARGTGELFF.

By its share, this clonotype is medium-sized (0.01 to 0.1%). V is TRBV7-2 and J is TRBJ1-5, with D possibly being TRBD1 (5 bases). CDR1 and CDR2 from the germline V gene are SGHTA and FQGNSA. This CDR3 has 15 amino acids. The V gene lost 1 base and the J gene lost 4 bases, with 11 bases spanning the gap. This CDR3 is CASSLGMGVNQPQHF. For the CDR3, the DNA is TGTGCCAGCAGCTTAGGGATGGGGGTAAATCAGCCCCAGCATTTT.

The chain is built from TRBV19 and TRBJ1-1; D call uncertain. The length of the CDR3 is 13 residues. Germline CDR1 reads LNHDA; CDR2 reads SQIVND (reference sequence). V was shortened by 3 bases and J by 6 bases, with 11 bases between the two germline ends. CDR3 amino acids: CASSMPWMPEAFF. CDR3 coding DNA: TGTGCCAGTAGTATGCCATGGATGCCTGAAGCTTTCTTT. The full variable domain, its missing parts supplied by reference TRBV19 and TRBJ1-1, is DGGITQSPKYLFRKEGQNVTLSCEQNLNHDAMYWYRQDPGQGLRLIYYSQIVNDFQKGDIAEGYSVSREKKESFPLTVTSAQKNPTAFYLCASSMPWMPEAFFGQGTRLTVV.

In its sample, this clonotype was seen a few times. The V gene is TRBV28, the J gene TRBJ2-3, with 7 nucleotides matching TRBD2. This CDR3 contains 17 residues. V lost 5 bases, J lost 1 base, and 12 bases stayed unmatched. Germline V gene sequence: CDR1 MDHEN, CDR2 SYDVKM. Written as DNA, the CDR3 is TGTGCCAGCAGTCCTCCATGGAAGCGGGGCGGCACAGATACGCAGTATTTT. Translation: CASSPPWKRGGTDTQYF.

The CDR3 DNA sequence: TGTGCCAGCACGACGGGCGATCAGCCCCAGCATTTT. Translated, it gives CASTTGDQPQHF. The chain links TRBV27 to TRBJ1-5, with D hard to call. V shed 7 bases and J shed 5 bases, with 9 bases lying between them. Germline CDR1 MNHEY, CDR2 SMNVEV (reference sequence). This CDR3 region has 12 residues.

The chain links TRBV14 to TRBJ1-4; perhaps TRBD1 as D (5 bases). The germline V gene encodes CDR1 SGHDN and CDR2 FVKESK. This CDR3 has 16 amino acids. With 4 bases removed from V and 5 bases from J, the gap between germline ends came to 17 bases. The CDR3 bases are TGTGCCAGCAGCCGCTATCTGGGGACCCCCAATGAAAAACTGTTTTTT. Its protein product is CASSRYLGTPNEKLFF.

Comments on this clonotype: This CDR3 fails to terminate in the conserved phenylalanine or tryptophan, so it likely reflects a read error. J is TRBJ2-3 and V is TRBV6-1, with 8 bases identical to TRBD2. CDR3 length: 13 amino acids. Germline V CDR1 and CDR2: MNHNS, SASEGT. The V gene end was trimmed by 5 bases and the J gene end by 7 bases; junction bases not matched to a gene: 5. The CDR3 sequence: CASSSGGRNTQYS. The CDR3 DNA follows: TGTGCCAGCAGTTCGGGAGGGCGGAATACGCAGTATTCT.

Judged by abundance, this clonotype is large (0.1 to 1%). V and J are TRBV3-1 and TRBJ2-5; 15 bases are a match to TRBD2. CDR1 LGHDT and CDR2 YNNKEL come from the germline V gene (reference sequence). V lost 4 bases to trimming and J lost 0 bases; unmatched junction nucleotides: 6. The CDR3 runs to 18 residues. The CDR3 spells CASSPGTSGGPDQETQYF. CDR3 sequence (DNA): TGTGCCAGCAGCCCCGGGACTAGCGGGGGGCCGGACCAAGAGACCCAGTACTTC.

This clonotype has at least ten counts. This chain links TRBV19 with TRBJ2-1; perhaps TRBD1 as D (5 bases). Germline V gene lookup returns CDR1 LNHDA and CDR2 SQIVND (reference sequence). V lost 4 bases to trimming and J lost 2 bases, with 12 bases between them. This CDR3 is built from 15 residues. The CDR3, as DNA: TGTGCCAGTAGTACGGACATTGGAACCTACAATGAGCAGTTCTTC. Translation gives CASSTDIGTYNEQFF.

This clonotype was recorded only once. The chain uses TRBV2 and TRBJ1-2; perhaps TRBD1 as D (6 bases). CDR3 size: 12 residues. Germline V gene lookup returns CDR1 SNHLY and CDR2 FYNNEI. V shed 6 bases and J shed 7 bases, with 12 bases lying between them. The DNA for the CDR3 is TGTGCCAGCAGCTACAGGGTTGGTGGCTACACCTTC. It yields the protein CASSYRVGGYTF.

Judged by abundance, this clonotype is large (0.1 to 1%). The chain combines TRBV6-1 with TRBJ2-5; 8 bases line up with TRBD1. Per germline, CDR1 MNHNS and CDR2 SASEGT. V lost 4 bases to trimming and J lost 5 bases; unmatched junction nucleotides: 3. The CDR3 is made up of 13 amino acids. In DNA, the CDR3 is TGTGCCAGCAGTGGGACAGGGAAGGAGACCCAGTACTTC. Amino acids: CASSGTGKETQYF.

To note about this clonotype: The germline gene is not matched at one end of the junction; a read error may be the cause. This chain joins TRBV7-9 and TRBJ1-4; tentative D call: TRBD1 (6 bases). Germline V gives CDR1 SEHNR, CDR2 FQNEAQ (reference sequence). This CDR3 comprises 15 residues. The chain's CDR3 is CASSPTFGTRDEKLF. The CDR3 coding sequence is TGTGCCAGCAGCCCGACCTTTGGGACACGGGATGAAAAACTGTTT.